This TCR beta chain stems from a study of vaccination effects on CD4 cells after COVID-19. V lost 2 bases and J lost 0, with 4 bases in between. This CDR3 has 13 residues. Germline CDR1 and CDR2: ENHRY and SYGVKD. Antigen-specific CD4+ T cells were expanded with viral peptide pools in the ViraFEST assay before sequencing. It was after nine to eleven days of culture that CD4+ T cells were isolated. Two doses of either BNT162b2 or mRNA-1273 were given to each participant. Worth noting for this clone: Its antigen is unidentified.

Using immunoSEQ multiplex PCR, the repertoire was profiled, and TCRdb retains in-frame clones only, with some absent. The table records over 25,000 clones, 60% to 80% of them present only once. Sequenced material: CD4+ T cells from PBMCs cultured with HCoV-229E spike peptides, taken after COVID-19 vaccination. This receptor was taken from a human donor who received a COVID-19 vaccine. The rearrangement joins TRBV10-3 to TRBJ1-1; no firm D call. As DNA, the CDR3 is TGTGCCATCAGTGAGACAATGAACACTGAAGCTTTCTTT. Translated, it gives CAISETMNTEAFF.